Listed here is a single TCR beta chain. Other DNA sequences of this sample code for an identical CDR3. The data were obtained in a study of blood T cell repertoires in COVID-19. Trimming took 5 bases from V and 4 from J; bases not matched to a gene: 4. Germline assignment: CDR1 SEHNR and CDR2 FQNEAQ (reference sequence). The CDR3 is made up of 13 amino acids. Only in-frame clones appear in the TCRdb table, and some are missing; sequencing was by immunoSEQ multiplex PCR. Counted here are 160,000 or so clones, approximately 81% occurring once; the ten biggest clones make up roughly 7.3%. The V and J genes are TRBV7-9 and TRBJ1-1; TRBD1 aligns across 7 bases. What was sequenced was PBMCs or T cells enriched from blood (not recorded which). The sequence derives from a woman between 45 and 65 years old who had recovered from COVID-19. CDR3 amino acids: CASSLQGSTEAFF. For the CDR3, the DNA is TGTGCCAGCAGCCTACAGGGGAGCACTGAAGCTTTCTTT.